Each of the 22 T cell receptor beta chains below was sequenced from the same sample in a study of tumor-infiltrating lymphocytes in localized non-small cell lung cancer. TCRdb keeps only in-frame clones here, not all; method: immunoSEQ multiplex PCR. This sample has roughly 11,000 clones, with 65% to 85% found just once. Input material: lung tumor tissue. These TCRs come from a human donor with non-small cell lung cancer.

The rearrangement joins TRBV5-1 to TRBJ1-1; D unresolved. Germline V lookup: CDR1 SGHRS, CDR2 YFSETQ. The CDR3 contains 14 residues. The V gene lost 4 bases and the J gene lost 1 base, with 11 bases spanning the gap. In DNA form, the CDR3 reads TGCGCCAGCAGCGCTGGACGACAGAACACTGAAGCTTTCTTT. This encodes CASSAGRQNTEAFF.

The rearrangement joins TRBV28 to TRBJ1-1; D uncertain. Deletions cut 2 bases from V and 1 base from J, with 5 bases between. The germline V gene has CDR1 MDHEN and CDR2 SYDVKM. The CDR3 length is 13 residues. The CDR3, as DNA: TGTGCCAGCAGTTTAGTCGGGAACACTGAAGCTTTCTTT. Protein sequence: CASSLVGNTEAFF. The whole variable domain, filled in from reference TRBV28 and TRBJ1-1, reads DVKVTQSSRYLVKRTGEKVFLECVQDMDHENMFWYRQDPGLGLRLIYFSYDVKMKEKGDIPEGYSVSREKKERFSLILESASTNQTSMYLCASSLVGNTEAFFGQGTRLTVV.

CDR3 sequence (DNA): TGCGCCAGCAGCCAAGGTTCCCTAGCGGGGGGCCCAGATACGCAGTATTTT. Protein product: CASSQGSLAGGPDTQYF. The chain couples TRBV4-3 to TRBJ2-3, with 11 positions matching TRBD2. CDR1 is LGHNA, CDR2 YSLEER, per germline. V lost 1 base to trimming and J lost 4 bases; unmatched junction nucleotides: 7. The CDR3 runs 17 residues.

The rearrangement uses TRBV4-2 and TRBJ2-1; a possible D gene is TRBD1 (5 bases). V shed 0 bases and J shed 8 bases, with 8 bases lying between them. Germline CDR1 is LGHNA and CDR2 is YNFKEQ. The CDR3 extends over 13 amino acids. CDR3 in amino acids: CASSQDAGYEQFF. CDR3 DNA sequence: TGTGCCAGCAGCCAAGATGCAGGGTATGAGCAGTTCTTC.

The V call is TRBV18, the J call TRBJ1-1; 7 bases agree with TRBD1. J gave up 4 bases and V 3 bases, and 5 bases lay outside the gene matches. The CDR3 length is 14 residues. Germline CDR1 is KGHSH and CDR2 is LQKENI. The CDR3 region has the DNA TGTGCCAGCTCACCGACAGGGTGGGGCACTGAAGCTTTCTTT. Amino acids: CASSPTGWGTEAFF.

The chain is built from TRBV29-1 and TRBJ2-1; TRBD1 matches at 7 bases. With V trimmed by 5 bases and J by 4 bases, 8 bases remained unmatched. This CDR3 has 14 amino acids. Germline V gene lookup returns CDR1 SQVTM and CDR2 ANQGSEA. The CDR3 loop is CSVPADRRYNEQFF. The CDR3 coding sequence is TGCAGCGTTCCGGCGGACAGGCGGTACAATGAGCAGTTCTTC.

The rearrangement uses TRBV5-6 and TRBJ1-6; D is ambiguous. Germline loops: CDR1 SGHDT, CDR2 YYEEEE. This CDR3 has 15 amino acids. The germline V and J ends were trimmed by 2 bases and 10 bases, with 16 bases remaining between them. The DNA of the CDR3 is TGTGCCAGCAGCTTTGGTAGAGGAGGATACTCACCCCTCCACTTT. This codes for CASSFGRGGYSPLHF.

In DNA, the CDR3 is TGCGCCAGCAGCAAAACAGGGGCCCGAGGCGACATATATTTT. Its protein is CASSKTGARGDIYF. The rearrangement uses TRBV5-1 and TRBJ1-3; 7 bases match TRBD1. The CDR3 is 14 amino acids. With 4 bases clipped from V and 12 bases from J, the junction kept 13 bases outside the gene matches. The germline V gene has CDR1 SGHRS and CDR2 YFSETQ. Based on the CDR3 plus reference TRBV5-1 and TRBJ1-3, the full variable domain is KAGVTQTPRYLIKTRGQQVTLSCSPISGHRSVSWYQQTPGQGLQFLFEYFSETQRNKGNFPGRFSGRQFSNSRSEMNVSTLELGDSALYLCASSKTGARGDIYFGEGSWLTVV.

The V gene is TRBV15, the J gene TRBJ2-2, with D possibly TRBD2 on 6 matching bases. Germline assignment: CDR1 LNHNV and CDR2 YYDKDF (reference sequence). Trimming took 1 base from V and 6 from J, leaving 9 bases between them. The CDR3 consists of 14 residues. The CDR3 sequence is CATSRVSGAGELFF. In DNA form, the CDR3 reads TGTGCCACCAGCAGAGTATCGGGGGCCGGGGAGCTGTTTTTT.

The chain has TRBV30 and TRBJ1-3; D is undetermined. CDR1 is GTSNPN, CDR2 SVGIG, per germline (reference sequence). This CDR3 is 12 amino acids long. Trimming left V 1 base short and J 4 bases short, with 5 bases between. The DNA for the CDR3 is TGTGCCTGGAGTGAGGGAGGAAACACCATATATTTT. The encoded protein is CAWSEGGNTIYF.

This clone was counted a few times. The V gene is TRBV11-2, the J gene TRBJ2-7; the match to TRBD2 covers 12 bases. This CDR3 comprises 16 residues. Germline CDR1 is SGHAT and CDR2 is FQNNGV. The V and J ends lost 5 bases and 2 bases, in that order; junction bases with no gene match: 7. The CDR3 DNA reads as TGTGCCAGCAGCAAGCCGGGACTAGCGGGCACCTACGAGCAGTACTTC. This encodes CASSKPGLAGTYEQYF.

CDR3 coding DNA: TGTGCCAGCAGCTTAGAAGGGGCCTCCTACAATGAGCAGTTCTTC. It encodes CASSLEGASYNEQFF. The chain has TRBV7-8 and TRBJ2-1; D might be TRBD1 (5 bases). The germline CDR1 and CDR2 sequences are SGHVS and FQNEAQ. This CDR3 spans 15 amino acids. V lost 1 base, J lost 0 bases, and 7 bases lay in between.

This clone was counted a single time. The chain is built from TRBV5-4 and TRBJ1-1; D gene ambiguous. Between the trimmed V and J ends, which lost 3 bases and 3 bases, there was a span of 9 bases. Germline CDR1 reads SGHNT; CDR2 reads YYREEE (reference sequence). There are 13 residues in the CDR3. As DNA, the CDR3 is TGTGCCAGCAGCTCAGCCGGGTACACTGAAGCTTTCTTT. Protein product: CASSSAGYTEAFF.

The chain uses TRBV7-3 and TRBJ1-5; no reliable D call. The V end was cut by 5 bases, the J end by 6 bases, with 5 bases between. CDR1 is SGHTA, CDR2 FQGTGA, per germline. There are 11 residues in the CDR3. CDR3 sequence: CASSLRQPQHF. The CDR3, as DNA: TGTGCCAGCAGCCTTCGTCAGCCCCAGCATTTT.

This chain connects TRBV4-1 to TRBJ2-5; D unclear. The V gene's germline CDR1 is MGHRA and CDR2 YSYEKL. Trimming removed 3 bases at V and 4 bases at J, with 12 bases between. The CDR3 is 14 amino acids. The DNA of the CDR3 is TGCGCCAGCAGCCAGTTTCGCACGGGAGAGACCCAGTACTTC. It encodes CASSQFRTGETQYF.

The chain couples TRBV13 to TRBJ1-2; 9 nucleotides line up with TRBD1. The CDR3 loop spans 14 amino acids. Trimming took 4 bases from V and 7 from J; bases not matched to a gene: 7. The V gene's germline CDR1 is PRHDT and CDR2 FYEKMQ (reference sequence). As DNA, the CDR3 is TGTGCCAGCAGCTACAGACAGGGGGTATCTGGCTACACCTTC. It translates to CASSYRQGVSGYTF. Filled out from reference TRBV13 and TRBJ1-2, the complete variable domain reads AAGVIQSPRHLIKEKRETATLKCYPIPRHDTVYWYQQGPGQDPQFLISFYEKMQSDKGSIPDRFSAQQFSDYHSELNMSSLELGDSALYFCASSYRQGVSGYTFGSGTRLTVV.

CDR3 residues: CASSPEGQGEGKPQHF. The CDR3, as DNA: TGCGCCAGCAGCCCCGAGGGACAGGGGGAAGGCAAGCCCCAGCATTTT. The chain recombines TRBV5-1 with TRBJ1-5; 11 nucleotides line up with TRBD1. Germline values: CDR1 SGHRS, CDR2 YFSETQ. V gave up 4 bases and J gave up 8 bases; unmatched junction bases: 11. The CDR3 spans 16 residues.

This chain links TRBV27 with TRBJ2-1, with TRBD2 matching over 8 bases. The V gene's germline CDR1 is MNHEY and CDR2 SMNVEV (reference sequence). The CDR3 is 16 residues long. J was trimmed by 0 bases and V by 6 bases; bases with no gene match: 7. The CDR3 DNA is TGTGCCAGCAGATCTGGGAGCGGGAGCTCCTACAATGAGCAGTTCTTC. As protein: CASRSGSGSSYNEQFF.

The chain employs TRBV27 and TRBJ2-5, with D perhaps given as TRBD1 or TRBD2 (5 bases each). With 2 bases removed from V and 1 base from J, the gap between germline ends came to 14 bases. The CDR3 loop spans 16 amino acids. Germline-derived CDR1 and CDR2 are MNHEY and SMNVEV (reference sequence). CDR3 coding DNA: TGTGCCAGCAGTTTAACCGGGACGAAACCCCAAGAGACCCAGTACTTC. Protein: CASSLTGTKPQETQYF.

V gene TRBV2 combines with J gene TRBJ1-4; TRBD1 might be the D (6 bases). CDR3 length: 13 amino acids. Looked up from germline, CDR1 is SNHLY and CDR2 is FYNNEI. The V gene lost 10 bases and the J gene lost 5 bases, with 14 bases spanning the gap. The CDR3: CATEDGTNEKLFF. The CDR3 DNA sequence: TGTGCCACCGAGGACGGGACAAATGAAAAACTGTTTTTT.

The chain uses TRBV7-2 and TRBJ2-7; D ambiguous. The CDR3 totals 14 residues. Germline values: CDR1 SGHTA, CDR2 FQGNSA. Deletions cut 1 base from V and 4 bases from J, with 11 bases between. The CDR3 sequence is CASSLDPQRYEQYF. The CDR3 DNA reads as TGTGCCAGCAGCTTAGATCCCCAACGATACGAGCAGTACTTC.

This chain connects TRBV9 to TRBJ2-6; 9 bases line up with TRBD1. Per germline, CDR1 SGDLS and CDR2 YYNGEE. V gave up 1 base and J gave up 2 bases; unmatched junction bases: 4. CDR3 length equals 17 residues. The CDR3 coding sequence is TGTGCCAGCAGCGTATTGGGGACAGGGACTGGGGCCAACGTCCTGACTTTC. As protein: CASSVLGTGTGANVLTF.